This T cell receptor (beta chain) was recovered during a study of cytomegalovirus exposure and HLA in healthy donors. Study outcomes and limitations: Most observed TCR sequences were rare, whereas some public TCRs were detected in many donors.

V was clipped by 0 bases and J by 2 bases, with 11 bases between them. The CDR3 runs 16 residues. Per germline, CDR1 LNHNV and CDR2 YYDKDF (reference sequence). The validation cohort, a group of more than 95 subjects, included the donors and was separate from the roughly 620-subject first cohort. TCRdb's copy holds only in-frame clones and misses some; the assay was immunoSEQ multiplex PCR. The sample shows 150,000 or so clones, 85% to 90% of them seen only once. Regarding this clone: Antigen: not known.

The receptor was isolated from a woman in her late teens or twenties in good health and CMV-seropositive. This chain uses TRBV15 with TRBJ1-3; D unresolved. Input material: PBMCs. The CDR3 loop reads CATSRDPGSTGNTIYF. As DNA, the CDR3 is TGTGCCACCAGCAGAGATCCGGGTTCAACTGGAAACACCATATATTTT.